This TCR beta chain was identified during a study of brain T cells in children with intractable seizures. The study's findings and limits: Viral specificity was inferred only from CDR3 similarity; HCMV serostatus was unknown.

Sample time point: blood from clinic visit 5 months post-surgery; TSC patient then seizure free. Germline CDR1 is SNHLY and CDR2 is FYNNEI. The ends lost 6 bases at V and 4 bases at J; junction bases unmatched: 11. The CDR3 sequence is 15 residues long. Using immunoSEQ multiplex PCR, the repertoire was profiled, and TCRdb retains in-frame clones only, with some absent. The sample has hundreds of thousands of clones, over 90% seen once. About this clone: Its antigen is currently unknown.

This TCR came from a boy under two years old with tuberous sclerosis and intractable seizures. This specimen consisted of peripheral blood, obtained more than 4 months after surgery. The genes are TRBV2 and TRBJ1-2; 7 nucleotides line up with TRBD1. This CDR3 reads CASRNLQGRGYGYTF. CDR3 coding DNA: TGTGCCAGCAGAAACCTACAGGGGAGGGGCTATGGCTACACCTTC.